This T cell receptor beta chain was found in a study of OX40 agonist ivuxolimab in advanced cancers. Describing the broader study: Ivuxolimab was a fully human IgG2 agonistic monoclonal antibody targeting the costimulatory receptor OX40 (CD134). A male proportion of roughly 85% and a mean age of about 60 years, ranging from 23 to 79, were recorded for the dose-escalation cohort. Patients were allowed to have had prior anti-PD-1, anti-PD-L1 or anti-CTLA-4 therapy, and more than 30% of the dose-escalation patients had previously received checkpoint inhibitors. Partial responses occurred in three dose-escalation patients: two with cutaneous melanoma and one with hepatocellular carcinoma. Among the roughly 50 dose-escalation patients, roughly 20 had hepatocellular carcinoma, approximately 15 melanoma, 9 renal cell carcinoma and 9 head and neck cancer. Intravenous ivuxolimab was administered to patients every 2 weeks at six dose levels: 0.01, 0.1, 0.3, 1.5, 3 and 10 mg/kg. The point of sequencing TCRbeta in the periphery was to test whether ivuxolimab changed TCR sequence diversity and drove clonal T-cell expansion. The paper covers the monotherapy dose-escalation part of the phase I ivuxolimab trial, which included N of about 50 patients.

Patients with autoimmune disease history or receiving systemic immunosuppression were excluded from the trial. Peripheral blood for TCR sequencing was collected from all dose cohorts at baseline, on cycle 4 day 1, and on cycle 7 day 1. Samples were obtained from an open-label, multicenter, first-in-human phase I dose-escalation trial of ivuxolimab. Adults with locally advanced or metastatic melanoma, renal cell, hepatocellular, or head and neck squamous cell carcinoma were enrolled in the trial. Before TCR sequencing, CD4+ and CD8+ T cells were separately sorted from peripheral blood. In the germline V gene, CDR1 corresponds to SGHTA and CDR2 to FQGTGA. The CDR3, from cysteine to phenylalanine, totals 12 residues. Only CDR3 DNA is held: 36 bases, read in frame from base 1. As regards this clone: The antigen it binds to is not known. One junction end does not reproduce the germline sequence, and a read error may be involved.

To sequence the TCRbeta CDR3 region, genomic DNA was isolated from the sorted cells. The immunoSEQ Assay was used to sequence the TCRbeta CDR3 regions. TCRdb re-hosts the immuneACCESS table, in-frame sequences only. Its copies lack some clones; in the studies checked, an unresolved V gene accounts for under half of them, and the cause for the rest is not known. The sample table records roughly 41,000 clones; 85% to 90% of these occur just once. The top ten hold roughly 2.3% of the sample. Overall results and qualifications from the work: In the 0.1-3.0 mg/kg groups, partial responders had among the lowest normalized peripheral clonal expansion, particularly in CD8+ T cells. After ivuxolimab, more expanded clones were found on average in CD8+ T cells than in CD4+ T cells. Antigen specificity was not determined for the clonally expanded peripheral T cells. At doses from 0.1 to 3.0 mg/kg, clonal expansion was seen in both CD4+ and CD8+ blood T cells between baseline and week 6. Low levels of normalized T-cell clonal expansion were also seen in some nonresponding patients.

This chain is built from TRBV7-3 and TRBJ1-1; tentative D gene TRBD1, with 6 bases matching. Source: CD4+ or CD8+ T cells sorted from blood, taken in a trial of the OX40 agonist ivuxolimab. The source of this sequence is an adult with an advanced solid tumor such as melanoma, head and neck, liver or kidney cancer. The nucleotide sequence reads TGTGCCAGCAGCTCACTACAGGGTAAAGCCTTCTTT. Translated, this is CASSSLQGKAFF. Joined to the reference TRBV7-3 and TRBJ1-1 proteins, this CDR3 gives the full variable domain: GAGVSQTPSNKVTEKGKYVELRCDPISGHTALYWYRQSLGQGPEFLIYFQGTGAADDSGLPNDRFFAVRPEGSVSTLKIQRTERGDSAVYLCASSSLQGKAFFGQGTRLTVV.